This T cell receptor beta chain was captured in a study of blood T cell repertoires in COVID-19. On the study more broadly: PBMCs, B-cell-depleted T cells, or T cells were the source of the cDNA or gDNA that made up the material.

Only in-frame clones appear in the TCRdb table, and some are missing; sequencing was by immunoSEQ multiplex PCR. The data contain 48,000 or so clones, about nine tenths of them singletons. This CDR3 contains 16 residues. Trimming took 0 bases from V and 1 from J, leaving 12 bases between them. Germline V gene lookup returns CDR1 LNHDA and CDR2 SQIVND (reference sequence). The sequence came from a woman of 80 years or more with COVID-19, enrolled during active disease. The sequenced sample consisted of peripheral blood. This rearrangement joins TRBV19 to TRBJ1-1, with TRBD1 as a possible D gene (5 bases). The CDR3 protein is CASSIDRGTSNTEAFF. CDR3 nucleotides: TGTGCCAGTAGTATAGATCGGGGGACGTCGAACACTGAAGCTTTCTTT.